A selection of T cell receptor beta chains follows, all from one sample in a study of response to subunit inactivated influenza vaccine. TCRdb reprocessed the RT-PCR reads with MiXCR, giving one entry per CDR3 protein. The sample yields about 780,000 distinct CDR3 sequences, less than 20% seen once. The sample consisted of PBMCs from blood, taken 5 days after vaccination. The receptor set was obtained from a man over 45 who received an inactivated influenza vaccine. Each CDR3 is given with its conserved first and last residue. D genes are given only for firm matches. Not all rows give a size; the values are once, few, many and, for expanded clones, a class.

>few|TRBJ2-6|TRBV11-1|-
TGTGCCAGCAGCACCACGGAGGACCTAATCTCTGGGGCCAACGTCCTGACTTTC
CASSTTEDLISGANVLTF
>-|TRBJ2-4|TRBV7-9|-
TGTGCCAGCAGCTTAGGGCCGACCATTCAGTACTTC
CASSLGPTIQYF
>-|TRBJ2-2|TRBV7-2|-
TGTGCCAGCCCCCAAGGGAAGAGGAGCACCGGGGAGCTGTTTTTT
CASPQGKRSTGELFF
>few|TRBJ2-1|TRBV5-6|TRBD1
TGTGCCAGCAGCTTCCTGGGACAGGTGGTATACAATGAGCAGTTCTTC
CASSFLGQVVYNEQFF
>-|TRBJ2-7|TRBV28|-
TGTGCCAGCAGTTTAATGCGGGGTCCTGGCTACGAGCAGTACTTC
CASSLMRGPGYEQYF
>-|TRBJ2-4|TRBV7-2|-
TGTGCCAGCAGCTTAGAACGGGGGATTAGCATTCAGTACTTC
CASSLERGISIQYF
>-|TRBJ1-5|TRBV4-2|-
TGTGCCAGCAGCCAAGATCGGGGCAGCACTCAGCCCCAGCATTTT
CASSQDRGSTQPQHF
>-|TRBJ2-1|TRBV4-1|TRBD2
TGCGCCAGCAGCCAAGACCAGAGCGGGACTAGCTCCTACAATGAGCAGTTCTTC
CASSQDQSGTSSYNEQFF
>few|TRBJ1-1|TRBV15|TRBD1
TGTGCCACCAGCCTGACAGGGGATGGTACTGAAGCTTTCTTT
CATSLTGDGTEAFF
>few|TRBJ2-3|TRBV5-5|-
TGTGCCAGCAGCTTGGGGGAGTACAGCACAGATACGCAGTATTTT
CASSLGEYSTDTQYF
>-|TRBJ2-1|TRBV12-3/TRBV12-4|TRBD2
TGTGCCAGCAGTTCCCCTCCTAGCAGCGGGAGTAAGAATGAGCAGTTCTTC
CASSSPPSSGSKNEQFF
>-|TRBJ1-2|TRBV12-3/TRBV12-4|-
TGTGCCAGCTCTCTCCCACGGGGCTCGGGCTACACCTTC
CASSLPRGSGYTF
>-|TRBJ2-1|TRBV7-9|TRBD1
TGTGCCAGCAGCCCCAGGGGACAGGGTGGGAATGAGCAGTTCTTC
CASSPRGQGGNEQFF
>few|TRBJ2-7|TRBV5-1|-
TGCGCCAGCAGCTTGGGACAGCCATCCTACGAGCAGTACTTC
CASSLGQPSYEQYF
>few|TRBJ2-4|TRBV4-3|-
TGCGCCAGCAGCCAAGATCGCGGGTTGGCGAACATTCAGTACTTC
CASSQDRGLANIQYF
>-|TRBJ2-1|TRBV5-1|TRBD2
TGCGCCAGCAGCTTGGTTCGGACTAGCGGGAGTTACAATGAGCAGTTCTTC
CASSLVRTSGSYNEQFF
>many|TRBJ1-5|TRBV7-2|-
TGTGCCAGCAGCTTAGGCCCGGGGTCAGGTATCGACCAGCATTTT
CASSLGPGSGIDQHF
>-|TRBJ2-7|TRBV11-1|-
TGTGCCAGCAGCTTATTAGGGCCTGCCTACGAGCAGTACTTC
CASSLLGPAYEQYF
>-|TRBJ2-3|TRBV6-5|-
TGTGCCAGCAGTTACGTCGGACAGGGAGGGTATCAGGGTACGCAGTATTTT
CASSYVGQGGYQGTQYF
>few|TRBJ1-1|TRBV6-5|-
TGTGCCAGCGGGCCTCCGAACACTGAAGCTTTCTTT
CASGPPNTEAFF
>-|TRBJ2-5|TRBV10-3|TRBD2
TGTGCCATTAGCGGACTAGCGGGAATAGAGACCCAGTACTTC
CAISGLAGIETQYF
>-|TRBJ1-5|TRBV12-3/TRBV12-4|TRBD1
TGTGCCAGCAGTCACGGGACAGGGGCTTATCAGCCCCAGCATTTT
CASSHGTGAYQPQHF
>-|TRBJ2-5|TRBV24-1|-
TGTGCCACCAAAGACTCCTCCTTCCAAGAGACCCAGTACTTC
CATKDSSFQETQYF
>many|TRBJ1-6|TRBV20-1|-
TGCAGTGCTAGAACAGTACCTAATTCACCCCTCCACTTT
CSARTVPNSPLHF
>-|TRBJ2-1|TRBV4-1|-
TGCGCCAGCAGCCAAGAGATCCTGGTCCTCGGCAATGAGCAGTTCTTC
CASSQEILVLGNEQFF
>few|TRBJ2-7|TRBV12-3/TRBV12-4|-
TGTGCCAGCAGTTCGTACCGGGCCACCCGGGGGAACGAGCAGTACTTC
CASSSYRATRGNEQYF
>many|TRBJ2-1|TRBV5-1|-
TGCGCCAGCAGCTTGGGTACAGGGGAGCAGTTCTTC
CASSLGTGEQFF
>few|TRBJ2-7|TRBV6-1|-
TGTGCCAGCAGCCCCTCGGTACTAGTGAAGGTCGAGCAGTACTTC
CASSPSVLVKVEQYF
>-|TRBJ1-5|TRBV4-3|-
TGCGCCAGCAGCCAAGGGCACAATCAGCCCCAGCATTTT
CASSQGHNQPQHF
>-|TRBJ2-7|TRBV7-8|-
TGTGCCAGCAGCTTAAATTGGCCAGGGCTTCTCTACGAGCAGTACTTC
CASSLNWPGLLYEQYF
>-|TRBJ1-1|TRBV5-6|-
TGTGCCAGCAACGACGGACCGGCGGGAACTGAAGCTTTCTTT
CASNDGPAGTEAFF
>many|TRBJ1-5|TRBV12-3/TRBV12-4|TRBD1
TGTGCCAGCAACTTCGGGGGGGACAGGTTTAGCAATCAGCCCCAGCATTTT
CASNFGGDRFSNQPQHF
>-|TRBJ2-2|TRBV5-1|-
TGCGCCAGCAGCTTGGTGGGCGGGGGCCTCCATACCGGGGAGCTGTTTTTT
CASSLVGGGLHTGELFF
>few|TRBJ2-1|TRBV7-2|TRBD2
TGTGCCAGCAGCCTTGGGACTAGCGGGATAGTTGAGCAGTTCTTC
CASSLGTSGIVEQFF
>many|TRBJ2-2|TRBV6-6|-
TGTGCCAGCAGGAAGGAGGGGGAGCTGTTTTTT
CASRKEGELFF
>-|TRBJ2-4|TRBV12-3/TRBV12-4|-
TGTGCCAGCAAAGCGGAGCTAGCCAAAAACATTCAGTACTTC
CASKAELAKNIQYF
>-|TRBJ2-7|TRBV7-2|-
TGTGCCAGCAGCTTAGAAGTGGGCAAAACCTACGAGCAGTACTTC
CASSLEVGKTYEQYF
>few|TRBJ2-3|TRBV10-2|-
TGCGCCAGCAGTATGGGACGGACACCTAGCACAGATACGCAGTATTTT
CASSMGRTPSTDTQYF
>-|TRBJ1-4|TRBV18|-
TGTGCCAGCCGTCGCGGTAATGAAAAACTGTTTTTT
CASRRGNEKLFF
>few|TRBJ2-7|TRBV10-3|-
TGTGCCACCCGAAAGGAGGGGCTTTACGAGCAGTACTTC
CATRKEGLYEQYF
>many|TRBJ1-1|TRBV12-3/TRBV12-4|TRBD1
TGTGCCAGCAGCTTAGGGACAGAGAACACTGAAGCTTTCTTT
CASSLGTENTEAFF
>many|TRBJ2-7|TRBV10-3|TRBD2
TGTGCCATCAGTGGGGGACTAGCGTACGAGCAGTACTTC
CAISGGLAYEQYF
>few|TRBJ1-1|TRBV5-6|-
TGTGCCAGCAGCTTGGCAGTTGAAGCTTTCTTT
CASSLAVEAFF
>-|TRBJ2-7|TRBV3-1|TRBD2
TGTGCCAGCAGCCAAGAGGCGTGGGGCGGGAGTTCGGTCTACGAGCAGTACTTC
CASSQEAWGGSSVYEQYF
>-|TRBJ2-1|TRBV28|-
TGTGCGGGGTCTAAACTGAATGAGCAGTTCTTC
CAGSKLNEQFF
>few|TRBJ1-4|TRBV15|-
TGTGCCACCAGCAGAGAAAAAACGATGGTCGCTGAAAAACTGTTTTTT
CATSREKTMVAEKLFF
>-|TRBJ2-3|TRBV7-3|-
TGTGCCAGCAGCTTAAAGGGGGAGATGACAGATACGCAGTATTTT
CASSLKGEMTDTQYF
>-|TRBJ2-7|TRBV12-3/TRBV12-4|TRBD1
TGTGCCAGTAGGGGGCTAAGCTCCTACGAGCAGTACTTC
CASRGLSSYEQYF
>many|TRBJ2-2|TRBV29-1|-
TGCAGCGTTGCCCCGAGGAGCACCGGGGAGCTGTTTTTT
CSVAPRSTGELFF
>few|TRBJ1-2|TRBV4-1|-
TGCGCCAGCAGCCAGACGGACACCTCTAACTATGGCTACACCTTC
CASSQTDTSNYGYTF